These T cell receptor beta chains were read from a single sample in a study of blood T cell repertoires in COVID-19. Some clones are missing from TCRdb's copy, which holds only in-frame ones; the method was immunoSEQ multiplex PCR. The sample consists of about 280,000 clones, around 86% of them appearing once. The specimen was peripheral blood. These receptors all come from a woman between 25 and 40 years old with active or convalescent COVID-19. CDR3s include the opening cysteine and the closing phenylalanine or tryptophan. Each record gives: clone size, CDR3 length, D gene, V gene, J gene, CDR3 protein, CDR3 DNA. A D gene is named only where the DNA matches it firmly. Clone size, where shown, is once, few, many, or a class for clones that have expanded.

>once|14|NA|TRBV5-1|TRBJ1-1
CASSLGGGNTEAFF
TGCGCCAGCAGCTTGGGAGGGGGGAACACTGAAGCTTTCTTT
>NA|15|NA|TRBV19|TRBJ1-2
CASSIGQGHNYGYTF
TGTGCCAGTAGTATAGGTCAGGGACACAACTATGGCTACACCTTC
>few|16|NA|TRBV9|TRBJ1-6
CASSASGTPTNSPLHF
TGTGCCAGCAGCGCTTCCGGGACACCTACCAATTCACCCCTCCACTTT
>NA|13|NA|TRBV12-3/TRBV12-4|TRBJ1-4
CASKSGQGEKLFF
TGTGCCAGTAAGTCGGGACAAGGTGAAAAACTGTTTTTT
>NA|14|NA|TRBV5-4|TRBJ1-1
CASSLGEENTEAFF
TGTGCCAGCAGCTTGGGAGAGGAGAACACTGAAGCTTTCTTT
>NA|15|NA|TRBV9|TRBJ1-3
CASSSGGNSGNTIYF
TGTGCCAGCTCGTCCGGCGGAAACTCTGGAAACACCATATATTTT
>NA|17|NA|TRBV7-9|TRBJ2-3
CASSLALRGTTTDTQYF
TGTGCCAGCAGCTTAGCCCTCCGCGGGACCACCACAGATACGCAGTATTTT
>NA|11|TRBD2|TRBV20-1|TRBJ2-1
CSGASGDEQFF
TGCAGCGGAGCGAGCGGGGATGAGCAGTTCTTC
>once|18|TRBD2|TRBV20-1|TRBJ2-4
CSASPGLAGGLAKNIQYF
TGCAGTGCTAGTCCTGGTCTAGCGGGGGGATTAGCCAAAAACATTCAGTACTTC
>NA|22|TRBD1|TRBV24-1|TRBJ2-1
CATSTVRIGQGGSQGSYNEQFF
TGTGCCACCAGTACCGTGAGGATCGGACAGGGGGGATCCCAAGGCTCCTACAATGAGCAGTTCTTC
>once|12|NA|TRBV7-2|TRBJ1-6
CASSSPGSPLHF
TGTGCCAGCAGCTCCCCGGGATCACCCCTCCACTTT
>NA|13|NA|TRBV5-1|TRBJ2-5
CASKREPQETQYF
TGCGCCAGCAAAAGGGAGCCGCAAGAGACCCAGTACTTC
>NA|14|NA|TRBV19|TRBJ1-3
CASSIGGAGNTIYF
TGTGCCAGTAGTATAGGGGGCGCTGGAAACACCATATATTTT
>NA|11|TRBD1|TRBV27|TRBJ1-2
CASKGAGGYTF
TGTGCCAGCAAGGGGGCTGGTGGCTACACCTTC
>NA|15|NA|TRBV30|TRBJ1-3
CAWSITGGTGNTIYF
TGTGCCTGGAGCATTACAGGAGGGACTGGAAACACCATATATTTT
>few|15|TRBD2|TRBV7-2|TRBJ2-7
CASSFKSGGWYEQYF
TGTGCCAGCAGCTTTAAGAGCGGGGGGTGGTACGAGCAGTACTTC
>NA|15|TRBD1|TRBV4-1|TRBJ1-1
CASSRGQGAFTEAFF
TGCGCCAGCAGTCGGGGGCAGGGGGCCTTCACTGAAGCTTTCTTT
>NA|14|NA|TRBV4-3|TRBJ2-2
CASSHRGGTGELFF
TGCGCCAGCAGCCACAGGGGAGGGACCGGGGAGCTGTTTTTT
>once|15|NA|TRBV5-1|TRBJ2-7
CASSSGHGPLYEQYF
TGCGCCAGCAGCTCGGGACACGGTCCCCTCTACGAGCAGTACTTC
>NA|15|TRBD1|TRBV6-5|TRBJ2-3
CASCPRGQVTDTQYF
TGTGCCAGCTGCCCCCGGGGACAGGTCACAGATACGCAGTATTTT
>NA|14|NA|TRBV7-9|TRBJ1-4
CASSLGVSGEKLFF
TGTGCCAGCAGCTTAGGGGTCTCGGGGGAAAAACTGTTTTTT
>NA|13|NA|TRBV3-1/TRBV3-2|TRBJ2-2
CASSQAGTGELFF
TGTGCCAGCAGCCAAGCCGGCACCGGGGAGCTGTTTTTT
>NA|13|NA|TRBV5-1|TRBJ2-5
CASSLARGETQYF
TGCGCCAGCAGCTTGGCTAGAGGAGAGACCCAGTACTTC
>NA|11|TRBD2|TRBV5-6|TRBJ2-7
CASSRGLVEYF
TGTGCCAGCAGCCGGGGACTAGTGGAGTACTTC
>NA|15|TRBD1|TRBV28|TRBJ2-5
CASSLFRGRGETQYF
TGTGCCAGCAGTTTATTCAGGGGGCGAGGAGAGACCCAGTACTTC